This record concerns one TCR beta chain sequence. What it binds is unknown. A universal primer site arose from template switching, and cDNA bore unique molecular identifiers. Each CDR3 protein is one row after TCRdb ran MiXCR on the 5' RACE reads. Of 420,000 or so distinct CDR3 sequences listed, 18% are singletons. Each donor (without exception) was a healthy Caucasian. This entry comes from a study of identical twins. Overall study results and limits: Memory repertoires lacked the insertion deficit that abundant cord blood beta clonotypes showed. The authors noted that invariant MAIT and iNKT cells could partly confound zero-insertion analyses.

Input material: naive T cells sorted from blood. The sequence was collected from a man aged 45-65 years in good health.

CDR3 bases: TGTGCCAGTAAGTTCGTTGGAGCCGGGGAGCTGTTTTTT. The encoded protein is CASKFVGAGELFF. V gene TRBV19 combines with J gene TRBJ2-2, with D hard to call. Per germline, CDR1 LNHDA and CDR2 SQIVND (reference sequence). Deletions cut 7 bases from V and 6 bases from J, with 12 bases between. This CDR3 is built from 13 residues.